These T cell receptor beta chains were read from a single sample in a study of cytomegalovirus exposure and HLA in healthy donors. Sequencing used immunoSEQ multiplex PCR; TCRdb keeps in-frame clones, though not all of them. Of about 120,000 clones listed, around 89% were seen once; the top ten hold around 2%. The material sequenced was PBMCs. The receptors were sampled from a man between 18 and 29 years old in good health and CMV-seronegative. The conserved cysteine and the conserved F or W are not part of the CDR3 here. D genes are given only for firm matches.

TRBV27	TRBJ1-4	TRBD1	ASKRQPGTGDEKLF
TRBV28	TRBJ1-6	NA	ASTATDRNSPLH
TRBV7-2	TRBJ1-5	NA	ASSLAGAVNQPQH
TRBV5-1	TRBJ1-2	NA	ASSGHTGYT
TRBV18	TRBJ2-5	TRBD2	ASSPSGGIETQY
TRBV4-2	TRBJ2-7	TRBD2	ASSQIRGTSPSYEQY
TRBV2	TRBJ1-4	TRBD1	ASSGQGGNEKLF
TRBV5-1	TRBJ1-1	TRBD1	ASSLWTGSMNTEAF
TRBV6-1	TRBJ2-7	NA	ASSEFNRAYEQY
TRBV6-1	TRBJ2-6	TRBD2	ASSDGRGGGANVLT
TRBV28	TRBJ1-2	TRBD1	ASRGTGGGYT
TRBV7-9	TRBJ2-2	NA	ASSFRFSGELF
TRBV28	TRBJ1-4	TRBD1	ASRAGQGLHEKLF
TRBV19	TRBJ2-3	TRBD1	ATTPGQGGDTQY
TRBV25-1	TRBJ2-7	TRBD1	ASGRDRAAEQY
TRBV27	TRBJ2-7	TRBD2	ASTQTSSGSGEQY
TRBV28	TRBJ2-7	NA	ATSGIISYEQY
TRBV27	TRBJ1-4	NA	ASSWGVGGEKLF
TRBV10-2	TRBJ1-3	NA	ASSEYPPGRSGNTIY
TRBV5-1	TRBJ2-2	TRBD2	ASSLSGSTGELF
TRBV9	TRBJ1-2	TRBD1	ASTSQAGGDYGYT
TRBV6-5	TRBJ1-1	NA	ASRKGLLNTEAF
TRBV6-5	TRBJ1-1	NA	ASSRTGKVTEAF
TRBV19	TRBJ2-7	TRBD1	ASSPLGTGTSSYEQY
TRBV6-5	TRBJ2-3	NA	ASSHRDIRGDTQY
TRBV7-9	TRBJ1-1	TRBD1	ASSGGGLGTEAF
TRBV7-2	TRBJ1-6	NA	ASSLVGLNSPLH
TRBV9	TRBJ2-2	NA	ASSVNSGELF
TRBV9	TRBJ2-5	TRBD1	ASSVGDRGWETQY
TRBV5-1	TRBJ1-1	TRBD1	ASRRGQSLDEAF
TRBV7-2	TRBJ2-7	TRBD1	ASSPGQGAYEQY
TRBV28	TRBJ2-3	TRBD2	ASRSTTSGSTDTQY
TRBV11-2	TRBJ2-1	NA	ASSSSPRGYF
TRBV9	TRBJ2-3	TRBD1	ASSAAQGQDLTDTQY
TRBV2	TRBJ1-5	NA	ASSVSGNQPQH
TRBV18	TRBJ2-7	TRBD1	ASSPLDRASYEQY
TRBV27	TRBJ2-1	TRBD2	ASSLGLGYEQF
TRBV19	TRBJ1-4	NA	ASSISSSGKLF
TRBV7-2	TRBJ2-7	TRBD2	ASGPGLAGPYEQY
TRBV11-2	TRBJ2-7	NA	ASSLRGYEQY
TRBV19	TRBJ1-1	TRBD1	ASSIGTGFGNTEAF
TRBV28	TRBJ1-5	NA	ASSLHQATQPQH
TRBV28	TRBJ2-3	TRBD1	ASRGQVGRDTQY
TRBV7-9	TRBJ1-2	NA	ASSAALGASGYT
TRBV5-1	TRBJ1-6	NA	ASSAQQGQSSPLH
TRBV2	TRBJ2-1	TRBD2	ASSELLTSGRVSEQF
TRBV2	TRBJ2-5	TRBD2	ASSELRGRAQETQY
TRBV11-2	TRBJ1-3	NA	ASSFVDSPNSGNTIY
TRBV7-9	TRBJ2-7	NA	ASSFQGFYEQY
TRBV10-2	TRBJ2-7	NA	ASSYALGTHEQY
TRBV6-1	TRBJ2-1	TRBD1	ASTWTGVFNEQF
TRBV5-1	TRBJ1-1	NA	ASSFGLRSGGSTEAF
TRBV7-9	TRBJ2-7	NA	ASSFVSNEQY
TRBV6-5	TRBJ1-1	NA	ASSRTENTEAF
TRBV18	TRBJ2-1	TRBD2	ASSLLAGGPADEQF